The rows below give T cell receptor beta chains drawn from one sample of a study of blood T cells in healthy people across ages. TCRdb passed the 5' RACE reads through MiXCR, listing each CDR3 protein once. The repertoire holds over a million distinct CDR3 sequences, 42% seen once, with approximately 4.1% in the top ten. Sequenced sample: blood. The receptors stem from a young woman in good health. Both conserved end residues are part of each CDR3. D genes are given only for firm matches. Expanded clones are given a class, and other clones once, few, many or no size at all.

D	length	V	size	J	DNA	CDR3
TRBD1	14	TRBV29-1	-	TRBJ2-7	TGCAGCGTTGTTACCCCAGGACAGGGGCAACGGCAGTACTTC	CSVVTPGQGQRQYF
-	14	TRBV29-1	-	TRBJ1-2	TGCAGCGTTGAAGAGGCCATAGCAGGGTCTGGCTACACCTTC	CSVEEAIAGSGYTF
-	15	TRBV7-9	-	TRBJ1-3	TGTGCCAGCAGCTATACCCGGGGGACGGGAAACACCATATATTTT	CASSYTRGTGNTIYF
TRBD2	18	TRBV6-5	few	TRBJ2-2	TGTGCCAGCAGTTCACACCGGGTACTAGCGGCGAACACCGGGGAGCTGTTTTTT	CASSSHRVLAANTGELFF
-	14	TRBV4-1	once	TRBJ2-7	TGCGCCAGCAGCCAAGTGGACGGGGATTACGAGCAGTACTTC	CASSQVDGDYEQYF
-	12	TRBV2	few	TRBJ2-5	TGTGCCAGCAGTGAACTGGCGGGCGGGCAGTACTTC	CASSELAGGQYF
-	14	TRBV2	-	TRBJ2-7	TGTGCCAGCAGTGACCCCGTCGGCTCCTACGAGCAGTACTTC	CASSDPVGSYEQYF
TRBD2	14	TRBV27	-	TRBJ2-7	TGTGCCAGCAGTTTGGCTAGCGGGAGGTGCGAGCAGTACTTC	CASSLASGRCEQYF
-	14	TRBV9	once	TRBJ2-1	TGTGCCAACAGCCCCAGGGTAGGTCGCAATGAGCAGTTCTTC	CANSPRVGRNEQFF
-	13	TRBV20-1	-	TRBJ2-1	TGCAGTGCTAGAGGTCCTGACTTCATGGCCCAGTTCTTC	CSARGPDFMAQFF
-	15	TRBV28	few	TRBJ2-5	TGTGCCAGCAGTTTATTCGGTCAGAACCAAGAGACCCAGTACTTC	CASSLFGQNQETQYF
TRBD2	14	TRBV20-1	-	TRBJ2-1	TGCAGTGCTAGAGTAGCGGGACTAGGCAATGAGCAGTTCTTC	CSARVAGLGNEQFF
-	14	TRBV7-9	-	TRBJ1-5	TGTGCCAGCAGTGAGTGGAATAGCAATCAGCCCCAGCATTTT	CASSEWNSNQPQHF
TRBD2	16	TRBV4-1	-	TRBJ2-3	TGCGCCAGCAGCCAAGGTGGCGGGGGGTTCACAGATACGCAGTATTTT	CASSQGGGGFTDTQYF
-	15	TRBV28	-	TRBJ1-5	TGTGCCAGCAGTTTACGGGTAACCTCAATCAGCCCCCAGCATTTT	CASSLRVTSISPQHF
-	13	TRBV29-1	-	TRBJ1-2	TGCAGCGTTGATATTGGGGTCCTCCATGGCTACACCTTC	CSVDIGVLHGYTF
-	12	TRBV15	few	TRBJ1-2	TGTGCCAACAGTCGCAGAAGACATGGCTACACCTTC	CANSRRRHGYTF
-	11	TRBV30	few	TRBJ2-5	TGTGCCTGGAGTGTGTTAGAGACCCAGTACTTC	CAWSVLETQYF
-	16	TRBV4-3	-	TRBJ2-3	TGCGCCAGCAGCCAAGCGGGGCGGGGCGACACAGATACGCAGTATTTT	CASSQAGRGDTDTQYF
-	14	TRBV10-1	-	TRBJ1-1	TGCGCCAGCAGTGATGCCCGCTCAGGCACTGAAGCTTTCTTT	CASSDARSGTEAFF
TRBD1	15	TRBV4-2	few	TRBJ1-2	TGTGCCAGCAGCCACCCGACAGGGGCCTTACAGGGCTACACCTTC	CASSHPTGALQGYTF
-	16	TRBV5-6	-	TRBJ2-7	TGTGCCAGCAGCTCCAAGCGACAGGGACTTCCCTACGAGCAGTACTTC	CASSSKRQGLPYEQYF
-	15	TRBV6-1	-	TRBJ2-6	TGTGCCAGCAGTAAACAGCCCTCTGGGGCCAACGTCCTGACTTTC	CASSKQPSGANVLTF
-	13	TRBV12-3/TRBV12-4	-	TRBJ2-7	TGTGCCAGCAGTGTAGCTAGAGGCTACGAGCAGTACTTC	CASSVARGYEQYF
TRBD1	16	TRBV5-1	few	TRBJ1-2	TGCGCCAGCAGCTTGGATGGACAGGGGGCTGGTTATGGCTACACCTTC	CASSLDGQGAGYGYTF
TRBD1	14	TRBV29-1	few	TRBJ1-1	TGCAGCGGCGACCGACAGGGTTGGAACACTGAAGCTTTCTTT	CSGDRQGWNTEAFF
TRBD1	15	TRBV2	-	TRBJ1-2	TGTGCCAGCAGTGAACCCGGGACAGGGATCTATGGCTACACCTTC	CASSEPGTGIYGYTF
-	11	TRBV10-3	-	TRBJ2-5	TGTGCCATCGGGAAGGAAGAGACCCAGTACTTC	CAIGKEETQYF
TRBD1	16	TRBV4-1	-	TRBJ1-5	TGCGCCAGCAGCCAACCTGGGACAGGGAGCAATCAGCCCCAGCATTTT	CASSQPGTGSNQPQHF
-	14	TRBV2	-	TRBJ2-4	TGTGCCAGCAGGAGGGGGGAAGCGGAGGACATTCAGTACTTC	CASRRGEAEDIQYF
-	15	TRBV6-5	-	TRBJ2-3	TGTGCCAGCACCCCAGGGAGAGAGCACACAGATACGCAGTATTTT	CASTPGREHTDTQYF
-	13	TRBV4-3	-	TRBJ1-4	TGCGCCAGCAGCCAAGGCTTTCGGCAGAAACTGTTTTTT	CASSQGFRQKLFF
TRBD1	17	TRBV5-5	few	TRBJ1-2	TGTGCCAGCAGCTTTTTTGTACGAGGACAGGGGAACTATGGCTACACCTTC	CASSFFVRGQGNYGYTF
-	15	TRBV2	-	TRBJ2-3	TGTGCCAGCAGTGTCATGAGAGGGGGCACAGATACGCAGTATTTT	CASSVMRGGTDTQYF
-	12	TRBV20-1	-	TRBJ1-1	TGCAGTGTGGGGGGCACGAACACTGAAGCTTTCTTT	CSVGGTNTEAFF
-	15	TRBV7-8	-	TRBJ2-1	TGTGCCAGCAGCTTAGAGCCCAGCACGGTCAATGAGCAGTTCTTC	CASSLEPSTVNEQFF
TRBD1	17	TRBV12-3/TRBV12-4	-	TRBJ2-1	TGTGCCAGCAGTTTAGACGGGACAGGGGGCCGATACAATGAGCAGTTCTTC	CASSLDGTGGRYNEQFF
TRBD1	14	TRBV9	-	TRBJ1-2	TGTGCCAGCAGCGTAGAGGGACAGAACTATGGCTACACCTTC	CASSVEGQNYGYTF
-	14	TRBV20-1	-	TRBJ2-7	TGCAGTGCCTCGGGACACCTCTCCTCCTACGAGCAGTACTTC	CSASGHLSSYEQYF
TRBD2	17	TRBV6-2/TRBV6-3	-	TRBJ2-2	TGTGCCAGCAGTTTCCTGGGACTAGCCGCCAACACTGGGGAGCTGTTTTTT	CASSFLGLAANTGELFF
-	15	TRBV4-3	few	TRBJ1-2	TGCGCCAGCAGCCAAGATACAGCGGATGACTATGGCTACACCTTC	CASSQDTADDYGYTF
-	14	TRBV7-2	few	TRBJ2-3	TGTGCCAGCAGCACCAGCGGGCCAATAGATACGCAGTATTTT	CASSTSGPIDTQYF